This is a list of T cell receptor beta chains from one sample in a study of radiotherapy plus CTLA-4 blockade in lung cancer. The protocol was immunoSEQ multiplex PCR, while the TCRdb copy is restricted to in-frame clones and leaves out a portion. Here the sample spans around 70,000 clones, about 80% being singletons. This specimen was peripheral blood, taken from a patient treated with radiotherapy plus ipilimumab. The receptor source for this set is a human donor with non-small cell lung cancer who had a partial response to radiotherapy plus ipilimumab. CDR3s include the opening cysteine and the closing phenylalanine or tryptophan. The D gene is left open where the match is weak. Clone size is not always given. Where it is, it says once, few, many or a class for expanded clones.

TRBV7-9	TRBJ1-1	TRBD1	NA	CASSWGDSVNTEAFF	TGTGCCAGCAGCTGGGGGGACAGCGTGAACACTGAAGCTTTCTTT
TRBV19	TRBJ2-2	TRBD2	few	CASKTGTRNTGELFF	TGTGCCAGTAAGACCGGGACTAGAAACACCGGGGAGCTGTTTTTT
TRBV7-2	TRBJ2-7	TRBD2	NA	CASSFSGTSVYEQYF	TGTGCCAGCAGCTTTTCCGGGACTAGCGTGTACGAGCAGTACTTC
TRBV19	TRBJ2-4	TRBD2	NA	CASSSPTSGGAKNIQYF	TGTGCCAGTAGTAGCCCCACTAGCGGAGGGGCCAAAAACATTCAGTACTTC
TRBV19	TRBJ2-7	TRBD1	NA	CASSLTGGRHEQYF	TGTGCCAGTAGTTTAACAGGGGGCCGCCACGAGCAGTACTTC
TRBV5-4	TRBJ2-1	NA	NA	CASSPAGAGVDSGQFF	TGTGCCAGCAGTCCGGCGGGGGCGGGAGTAGATAGCGGGCAGTTCTTC
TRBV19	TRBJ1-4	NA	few	CASSLGRGALEKLFF	TGTGCCAGTAGCCTGGGGAGGGGGGCGCTGGAAAAACTGTTTTTT
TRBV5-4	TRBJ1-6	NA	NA	CASSPGGGVNSPLHF	TGTGCCAGCAGCCCTGGAGGGGGGGTTAATTCACCCCTCCACTTT
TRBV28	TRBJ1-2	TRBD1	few	CASSPRDRVIGGYTF	TGTGCCAGCAGTCCGAGGGACAGGGTAATTGGTGGCTACACCTTC
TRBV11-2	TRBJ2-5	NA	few	CASSLDRGTSGTQYF	TGTGCCAGCAGCTTAGATCGCGGGACCTCCGGGACCCAGTACTTC
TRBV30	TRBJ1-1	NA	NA	CAWSRQETEAFF	TGTGCCTGGAGTCGACAGGAGACTGAAGCTTTCTTT
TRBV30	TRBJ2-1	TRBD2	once	CAWSGLAGNEQFF	TGTGCCTGGTCCGGACTAGCGGGTAATGAGCAGTTCTTC
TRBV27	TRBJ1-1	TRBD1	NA	CASSPETGVLEAFF	TGTGCCAGCAGTCCCGAAACAGGGGTACTTGAAGCTTTCTTT
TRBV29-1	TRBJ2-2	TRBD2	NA	CSVGTSGSNTGELFF	TGCAGCGTTGGGACTAGCGGGTCGAACACCGGGGAGCTGTTTTTT
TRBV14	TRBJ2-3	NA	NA	CASSPFSSRNTDTQYF	TGTGCCAGCAGCCCTTTCTCGTCGCGTAACACAGATACGCAGTATTTT
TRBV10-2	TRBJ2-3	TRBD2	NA	CASSEDKGSGRGTDTQYF	TGCGCCAGCAGTGAGGATAAGGGCAGCGGGAGGGGCACAGATACGCAGTATTTT
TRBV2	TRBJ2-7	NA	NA	CASGETAYEQYF	TGTGCCAGCGGGGAGACTGCATACGAGCAGTACTTC
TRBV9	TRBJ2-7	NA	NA	CASSVDSSYEQYF	TGTGCCAGCAGCGTAGACTCATCCTACGAGCAGTACTTC
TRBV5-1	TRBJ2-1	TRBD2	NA	CASSLATSGLFGIDEQFF	TGCGCCAGCAGCTTGGCCACTAGCGGTCTTTTCGGGATTGATGAGCAGTTCTTC
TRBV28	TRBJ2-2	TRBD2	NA	CASSLWRLAGGPGELFF	TGTGCCAGCAGTTTATGGAGACTAGCGGGAGGGCCCGGGGAGCTGTTTTTT
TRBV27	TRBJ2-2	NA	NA	CASSLSSPGLYFTGELFF	TGTGCCAGCAGTTTATCGTCTCCGGGACTTTACTTCACCGGGGAGCTGTTTTTT
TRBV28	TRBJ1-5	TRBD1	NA	CASRPTGTGEQPQHF	TGTGCCAGCAGGCCGACCGGGACAGGGGAACAGCCCCAGCATTTT
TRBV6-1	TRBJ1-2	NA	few	CASSGAGTNFYTF	TGTGCCAGCTCTGGAGCCGGGACAAACTTTTACACCTTC
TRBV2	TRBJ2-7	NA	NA	CASSDSGDGEQYF	TGTGCCAGCAGTGATTCGGGGGACGGGGAGCAGTACTTC
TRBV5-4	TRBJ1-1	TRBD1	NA	CASSLATQGRTEAFF	TGTGCCAGCAGCTTGGCCACACAGGGGAGGACTGAAGCTTTCTTT
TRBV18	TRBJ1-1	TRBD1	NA	CASSPTGGSTEAFF	TGTGCCAGCTCACCTACAGGGGGGAGCACTGAAGCTTTCTTT
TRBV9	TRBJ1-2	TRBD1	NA	CASSLQGARGYTF	TGTGCCAGCAGCTTACAGGGGGCGCGTGGCTACACCTTC
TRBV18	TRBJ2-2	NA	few	CASSPLGQTGELFF	TGTGCCAGCTCACCGCTAGGACAGACCGGGGAGCTGTTTTTT
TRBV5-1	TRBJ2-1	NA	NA	CASSIGVANEQFF	TGCGCCAGCTCTATCGGGGTGGCCAATGAGCAGTTCTTC
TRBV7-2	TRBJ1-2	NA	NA	CASSLRQGYTF	TGTGCCAGCAGCTTGAGGCAAGGCTACACCTTC
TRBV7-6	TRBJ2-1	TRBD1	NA	CASSQGAGRTYNEQFF	TGTGCCAGCAGCCAGGGGGCGGGACGAACCTACAATGAGCAGTTCTTC
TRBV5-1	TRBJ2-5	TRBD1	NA	CASSEDRGQYF	TGCGCCAGCAGCGAGGACAGGGGGCAGTACTTC
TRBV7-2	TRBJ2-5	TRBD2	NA	CASSWAGGQETQYF	TGTGCCAGCAGCTGGGCGGGGGGCCAAGAGACCCAGTACTTC
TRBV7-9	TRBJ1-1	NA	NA	CASSLVAGGGSTEAFF	TGTGCCAGCAGCTTAGTGGCGGGGGGAGGATCGACTGAAGCTTTCTTT
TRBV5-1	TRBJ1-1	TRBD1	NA	CASGATGGTEAFF	TGCGCCAGCGGCGCCACAGGGGGCACTGAAGCTTTCTTT
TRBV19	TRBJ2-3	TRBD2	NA	CASSTLPGLDTDTQYF	TGTGCCAGTAGTACTCTACCGGGACTAGACACAGATACGCAGTATTTT
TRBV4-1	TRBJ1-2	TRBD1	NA	CASSPGTAGGYTF	TGCGCCAGCAGCCCCGGGACAGCCGGTGGCTACACCTTC
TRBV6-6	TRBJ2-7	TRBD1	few	CASRDRVTYEQYF	TGTGCCAGCAGGGACAGGGTTACCTACGAGCAGTACTTC
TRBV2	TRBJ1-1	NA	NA	CASTRWAANTEAFF	TGTGCCAGCACCCGTTGGGCAGCGAACACTGAAGCTTTCTTT
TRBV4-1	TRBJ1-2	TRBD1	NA	CASGGSGTGAAKTYGYTF	TGCGCCAGCGGTGGAAGCGGGACAGGGGCCGCCAAGACCTATGGCTACACCTTC
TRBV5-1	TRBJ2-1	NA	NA	CASSTRPGDEQFF	TGCGCCAGCAGCACGAGGCCCGGAGATGAGCAGTTCTTC
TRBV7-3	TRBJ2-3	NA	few	CASSLRDSGGTDTQYF	TGTGCCAGCAGCCTCCGGGACTCAGGCGGCACAGATACGCAGTATTTT
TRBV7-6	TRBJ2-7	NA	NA	CASSLADGGTRGYEQYF	TGTGCCAGCAGCTTAGCGGATGGGGGGACCCGCGGGTACGAGCAGTACTTC
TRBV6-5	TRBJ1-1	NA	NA	CASSYSPGMRAEAFF	TGTGCCAGCAGTTACTCACCGGGGATGAGGGCTGAAGCTTTCTTT
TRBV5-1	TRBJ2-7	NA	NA	CASSLITGSYEQYF	TGCGCCAGCAGCTTGATAACAGGATCGTACGAGCAGTACTTC
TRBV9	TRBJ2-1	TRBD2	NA	CASSSAGRGLVGYNEQFF	TGTGCCAGCAGCTCCGCGGGAAGGGGACTAGTCGGTTACAATGAGCAGTTCTTC
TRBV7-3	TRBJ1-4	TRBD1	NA	CASSGTGNEKLFF	TGTGCCAGTTCCGGGACAGGGAATGAAAAACTGTTTTTT
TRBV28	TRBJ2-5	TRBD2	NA	CASSFSGLAGDEETQYF	TGTGCCAGCAGTTTCAGTGGACTAGCGGGAGATGAAGAGACCCAGTACTTC
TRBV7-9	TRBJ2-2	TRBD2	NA	CASSLDGLAGVTGELFF	TGTGCCAGCAGCTTAGATGGTCTAGCGGGAGTCACCGGGGAGCTGTTTTTT
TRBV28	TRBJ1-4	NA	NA	CASSPRTPSGEKLFF	TGTGCCAGCAGTCCTAGGACACCCTCGGGTGAAAAACTGTTTTTT
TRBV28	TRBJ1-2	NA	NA	CASSLGGANYGYTF	TGTGCCAGCAGTTTAGGAGGGGCGAACTATGGCTACACCTTC
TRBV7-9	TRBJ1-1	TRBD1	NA	CASSLSGGTVEAFF	TGTGCCAGCAGCTTATCGGGGGGGACAGTTGAAGCTTTCTTT